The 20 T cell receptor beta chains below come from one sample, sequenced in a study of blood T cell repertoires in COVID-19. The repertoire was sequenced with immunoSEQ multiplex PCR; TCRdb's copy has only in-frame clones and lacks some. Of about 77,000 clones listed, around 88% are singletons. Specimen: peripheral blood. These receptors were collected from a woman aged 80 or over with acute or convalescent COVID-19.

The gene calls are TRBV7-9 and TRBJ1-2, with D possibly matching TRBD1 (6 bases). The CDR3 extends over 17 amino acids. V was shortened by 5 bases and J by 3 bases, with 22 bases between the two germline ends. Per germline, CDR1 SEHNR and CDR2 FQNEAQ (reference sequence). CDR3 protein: CASSPGAGTTDDYGYTF. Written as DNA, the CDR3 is TGTGCCAGCAGCCCAGGGGCAGGTACCACAGATGACTATGGCTACACCTTC.

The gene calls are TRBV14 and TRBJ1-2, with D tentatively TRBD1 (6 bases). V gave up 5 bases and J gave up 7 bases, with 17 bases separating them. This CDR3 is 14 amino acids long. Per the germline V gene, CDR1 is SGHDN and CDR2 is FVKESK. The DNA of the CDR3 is TGTGCCAGCAGCTCAAGGCCAGGGGTCTTTGGCTACACCTTC. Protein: CASSSRPGVFGYTF.

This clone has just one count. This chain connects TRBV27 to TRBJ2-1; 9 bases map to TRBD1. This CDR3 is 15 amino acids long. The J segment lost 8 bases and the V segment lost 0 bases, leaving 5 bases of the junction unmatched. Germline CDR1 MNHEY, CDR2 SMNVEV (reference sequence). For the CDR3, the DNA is TGTGCCAGCAGTTTATCCGGGACAGGGAGGTATGAGCAGTTCTTC. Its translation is CASSLSGTGRYEQFF.

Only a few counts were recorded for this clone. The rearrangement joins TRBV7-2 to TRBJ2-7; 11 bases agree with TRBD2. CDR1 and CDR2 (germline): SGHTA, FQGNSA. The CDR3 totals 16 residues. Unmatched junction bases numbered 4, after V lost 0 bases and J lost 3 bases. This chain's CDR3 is CASSLALGTSGYEQYF. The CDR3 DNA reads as TGTGCCAGCAGCTTAGCATTGGGGACTAGCGGCTACGAGCAGTACTTC.

The chain's CDR3 is CASSGALRGQNIQYF. In nucleotides, the CDR3 is TGTGCCAGCAGTGGAGCCCTCAGGGGGCAAAACATTCAGTACTTC. The chain recombines TRBV6-6 with TRBJ2-4; 8 bases are a match to TRBD1. The CDR3 extends over 15 amino acids. Germline-derived CDR1 and CDR2 are MNHNY and SVGAGI (reference sequence). Trimming took 5 bases from V and 5 from J; bases not matched to a gene: 8.

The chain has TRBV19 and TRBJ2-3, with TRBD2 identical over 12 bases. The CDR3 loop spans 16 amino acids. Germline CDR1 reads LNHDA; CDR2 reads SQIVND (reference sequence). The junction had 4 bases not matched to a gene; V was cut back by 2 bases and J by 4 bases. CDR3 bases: TGTGCCAGTAGTATAACCGCTAGCGGGGGGGCAGATACGCAGTATTTT. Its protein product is CASSITASGGADTQYF.

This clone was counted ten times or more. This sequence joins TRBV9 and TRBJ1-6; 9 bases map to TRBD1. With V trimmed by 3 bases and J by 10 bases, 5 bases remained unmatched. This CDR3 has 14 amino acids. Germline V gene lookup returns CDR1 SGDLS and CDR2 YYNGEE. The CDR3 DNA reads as TGTGCCAGCAGCGCCACGACAGGGGGATCACCCCTCCACTTT. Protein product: CASSATTGGSPLHF.

CDR3 loop: CASSLGDTYGYTF. CDR3 sequence (DNA): TGCGCCAGCAGCTTGGGGGACACCTATGGCTACACCTTC. J is TRBJ1-2 and V is TRBV5-1; tentatively, D is TRBD1 (6 bases). Trimming pared 0 bases from V and 4 bases from J, leaving 7 bases between. In germline, CDR1 is SGHRS, CDR2 YFSETQ. There are 13 residues in the CDR3. Filled out from reference TRBV5-1 and TRBJ1-2, the complete variable domain reads KAGVTQTPRYLIKTRGQQVTLSCSPISGHRSVSWYQQTPGQGLQFLFEYFSETQRNKGNFPGRFSGRQFSNSRSEMNVSTLELGDSALYLCASSLGDTYGYTFGSGTRLTVV.

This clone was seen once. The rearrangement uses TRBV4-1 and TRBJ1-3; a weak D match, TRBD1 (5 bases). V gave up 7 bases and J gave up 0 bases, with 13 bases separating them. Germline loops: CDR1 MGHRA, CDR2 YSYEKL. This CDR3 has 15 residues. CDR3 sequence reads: CASTPPDSSGNTIYF. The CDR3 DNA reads TGCGCCAGCACCCCTCCCGACAGCTCTGGAAACACCATATATTTT.

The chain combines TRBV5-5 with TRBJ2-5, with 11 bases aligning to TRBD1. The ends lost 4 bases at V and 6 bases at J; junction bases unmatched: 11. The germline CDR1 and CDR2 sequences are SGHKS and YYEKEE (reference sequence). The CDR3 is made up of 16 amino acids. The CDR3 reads CASSPSLGTGGQTQYF. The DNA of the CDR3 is TGTGCCAGCAGCCCCTCGCTGGGGACAGGGGGACAGACCCAGTACTTC.

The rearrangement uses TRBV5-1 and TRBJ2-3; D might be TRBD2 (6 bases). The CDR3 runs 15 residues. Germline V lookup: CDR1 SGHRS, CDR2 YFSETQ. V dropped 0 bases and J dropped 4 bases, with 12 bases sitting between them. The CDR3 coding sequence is TGCGCCAGCAGCTTGGGGTCCGGGGAGGCAGATACGCAGTATTTT. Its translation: CASSLGSGEADTQYF.

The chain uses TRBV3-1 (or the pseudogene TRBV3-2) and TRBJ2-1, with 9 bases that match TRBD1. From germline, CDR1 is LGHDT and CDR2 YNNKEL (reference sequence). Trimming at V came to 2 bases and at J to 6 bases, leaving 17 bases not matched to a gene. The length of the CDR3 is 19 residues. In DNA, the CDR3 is TGTGCCAGCAGCCAACCCCCCGGGGGACAGGGCTTACGAACCAATGAGCAGTTCTTC. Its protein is CASSQPPGGQGLRTNEQFF.

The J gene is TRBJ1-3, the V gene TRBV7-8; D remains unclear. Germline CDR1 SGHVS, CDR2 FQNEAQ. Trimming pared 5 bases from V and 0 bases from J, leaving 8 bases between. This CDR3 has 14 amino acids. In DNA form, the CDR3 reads TGTGCCAGCAGCACTAGTGCCTCTGGAAACACCATATATTTT. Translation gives CASSTSASGNTIYF.

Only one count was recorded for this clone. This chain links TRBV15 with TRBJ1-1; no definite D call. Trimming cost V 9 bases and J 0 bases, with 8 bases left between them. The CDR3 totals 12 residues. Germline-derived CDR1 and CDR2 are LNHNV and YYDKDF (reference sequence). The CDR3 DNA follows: TGTGCCACTACCCACTTGAACACTGAAGCTTTCTTT. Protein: CATTHLNTEAFF.

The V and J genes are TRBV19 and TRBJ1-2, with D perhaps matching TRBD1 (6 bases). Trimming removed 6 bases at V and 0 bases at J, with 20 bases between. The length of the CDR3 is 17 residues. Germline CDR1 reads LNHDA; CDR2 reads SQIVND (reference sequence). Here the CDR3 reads CASRFPGSKGANYGYTF. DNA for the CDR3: TGTGCCAGTAGATTCCCAGGGAGCAAGGGGGCTAACTATGGCTACACCTTC.

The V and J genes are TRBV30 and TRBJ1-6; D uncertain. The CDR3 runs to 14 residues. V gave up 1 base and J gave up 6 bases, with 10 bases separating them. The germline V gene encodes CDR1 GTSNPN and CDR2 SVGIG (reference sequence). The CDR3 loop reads CAWSGLVSNSPLHF. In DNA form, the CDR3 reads TGTGCCTGGAGTGGTTTGGTGAGTAATTCACCCCTCCACTTT.

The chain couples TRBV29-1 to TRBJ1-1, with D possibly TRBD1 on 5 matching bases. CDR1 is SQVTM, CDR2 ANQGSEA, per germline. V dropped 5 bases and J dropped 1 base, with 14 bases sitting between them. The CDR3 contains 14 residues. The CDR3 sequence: CSVWTPPGNTEAFF. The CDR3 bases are TGCAGCGTTTGGACACCCCCTGGGAACACTGAAGCTTTCTTT.

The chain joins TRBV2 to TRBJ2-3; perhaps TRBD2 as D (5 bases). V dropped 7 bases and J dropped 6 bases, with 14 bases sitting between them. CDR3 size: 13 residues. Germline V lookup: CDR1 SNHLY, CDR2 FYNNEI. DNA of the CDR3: TGTGCCAGCAAAACGGGATTGGGGGATACGCAGTATTTT. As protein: CASKTGLGDTQYF.

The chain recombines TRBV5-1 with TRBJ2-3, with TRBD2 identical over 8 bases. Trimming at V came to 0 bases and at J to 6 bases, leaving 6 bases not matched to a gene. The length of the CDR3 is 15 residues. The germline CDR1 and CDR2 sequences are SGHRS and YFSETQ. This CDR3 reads CASSLGLASLDTQYF. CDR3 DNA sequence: TGCGCCAGCAGCTTGGGACTAGCGTCCCTCGATACGCAGTATTTT.

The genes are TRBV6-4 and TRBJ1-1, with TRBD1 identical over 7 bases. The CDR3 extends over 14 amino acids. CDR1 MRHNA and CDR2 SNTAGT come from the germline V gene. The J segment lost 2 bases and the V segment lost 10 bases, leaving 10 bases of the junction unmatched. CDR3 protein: CATRRGALNTEAFF. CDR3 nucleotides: TGTGCCACCCGCAGGGGGGCCCTAAACACTGAAGCTTTCTTT.